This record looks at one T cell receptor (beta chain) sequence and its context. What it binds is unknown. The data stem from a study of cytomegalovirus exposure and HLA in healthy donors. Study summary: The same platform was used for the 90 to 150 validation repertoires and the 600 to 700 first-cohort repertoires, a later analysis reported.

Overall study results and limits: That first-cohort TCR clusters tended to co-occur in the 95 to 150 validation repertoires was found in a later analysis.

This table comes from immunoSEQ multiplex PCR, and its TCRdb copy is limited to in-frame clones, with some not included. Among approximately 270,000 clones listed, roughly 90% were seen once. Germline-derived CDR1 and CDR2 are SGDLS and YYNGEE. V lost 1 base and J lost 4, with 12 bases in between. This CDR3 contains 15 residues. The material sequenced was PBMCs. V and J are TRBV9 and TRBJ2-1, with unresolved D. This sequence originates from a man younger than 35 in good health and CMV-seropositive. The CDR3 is CASSVNSLGYNEQFF. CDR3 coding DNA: TGTGCCAGCAGCGTAAATAGTCTCGGGTACAATGAGCAGTTCTTC.